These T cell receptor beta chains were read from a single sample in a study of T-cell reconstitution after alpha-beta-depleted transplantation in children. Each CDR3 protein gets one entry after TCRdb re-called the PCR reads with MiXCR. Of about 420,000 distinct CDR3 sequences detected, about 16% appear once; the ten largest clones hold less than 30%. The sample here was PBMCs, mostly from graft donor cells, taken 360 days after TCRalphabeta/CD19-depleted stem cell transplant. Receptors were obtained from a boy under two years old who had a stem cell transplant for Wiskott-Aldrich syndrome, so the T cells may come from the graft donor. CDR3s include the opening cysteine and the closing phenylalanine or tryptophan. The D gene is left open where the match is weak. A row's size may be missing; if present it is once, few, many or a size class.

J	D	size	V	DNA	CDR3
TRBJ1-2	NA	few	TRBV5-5	TGTGCCAGCAGCTTCGGGGCTGCCAAACACTCCTATGGCTACACCTTC	CASSFGAAKHSYGYTF
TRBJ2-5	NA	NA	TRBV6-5	TGTGCCAGCAGTTACGACGGGGTCGCCCCTCAAGAGACCCAGTACTTC	CASSYDGVAPQETQYF
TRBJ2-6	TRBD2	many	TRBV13	TGTGCCAGCAGCCTCGAAGCAGCGGGAGAGGTCCTGACTTTC	CASSLEAAGEVLTF
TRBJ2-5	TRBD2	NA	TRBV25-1	TGTGCCAGCAGTGAATTTATATTAGCGGGGGGGCAAGAGACCCAGTACTTC	CASSEFILAGGQETQYF
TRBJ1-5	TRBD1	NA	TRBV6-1	TGTGCCAGCAGTGACTACAGGGGGGACAATCAGCCCCAGCATTTT	CASSDYRGDNQPQHF
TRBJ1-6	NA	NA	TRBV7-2	TGTGCCAGCAGCTTAGGGATTTATAATTCACCCCTCCACTTT	CASSLGIYNSPLHF
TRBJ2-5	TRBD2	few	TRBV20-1	TGCAGTGCTAGAGATAGCGGGGGGGCTATTAAAGAGACCCAGTACTTC	CSARDSGGAIKETQYF
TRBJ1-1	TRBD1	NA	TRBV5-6	TGTGCCAGCAGCGATACAGGGGCGAACACTGAAGCTTTCTTT	CASSDTGANTEAFF
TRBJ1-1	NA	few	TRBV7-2	TGTGCCAGCAGCTTAGCAGGGATGGAAGCTTTCTTT	CASSLAGMEAFF
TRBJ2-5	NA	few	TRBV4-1	TGCGCCAGCAGCTACGGGGTGAGAGAGACCCAGTACTTC	CASSYGVRETQYF
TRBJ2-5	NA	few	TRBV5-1	TGTGCCAGCAGCTTTAACAAGCCTTTGGGGGAAGAGACCCAGTACTTC	CASSFNKPLGEETQYF
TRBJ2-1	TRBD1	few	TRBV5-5	TGTGCCAGCAGCAGTGGACAGGTAGGATACAATGAGCAGTTCTTC	CASSSGQVGYNEQFF
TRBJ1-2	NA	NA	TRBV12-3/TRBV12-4	TGTGCCAGCACCATGGACTGGGCAGGAGGCTACACCTTC	CASTMDWAGGYTF
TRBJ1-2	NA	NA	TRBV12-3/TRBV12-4	TGTGCCAGCAGTTTTGGGGGCTATGGCTACACCTTC	CASSFGGYGYTF
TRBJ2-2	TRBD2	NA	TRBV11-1	TGTGCCAGCAGCTTTTACGGTTGGGAAGGAGCGGGAGGACGAACCGGGGAGCTGTTTTTT	CASSFYGWEGAGGRTGELFF
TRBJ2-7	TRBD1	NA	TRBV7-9	TGTGCCAGCAGCTTACAGGGACAGGGGTACGAGCAGTACTTC	CASSLQGQGYEQYF
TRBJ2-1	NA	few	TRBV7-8	TGTGCCAGCAGCTTATCAGTCTCGGGGACCTTAAATGAGCAGTTCTTC	CASSLSVSGTLNEQFF
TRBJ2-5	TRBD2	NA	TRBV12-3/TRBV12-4	TGTGCTATCGCCATAGCGGGAGGGCCGGGAGAGACCCAGTACTTC	CAIAIAGGPGETQYF